The rows below give T cell receptor beta chains drawn from one sample of a study of T cells in Graves' hyperthyroidism and ophthalmopathy. TCRdb analysed the multiplex PCR reads with MiXCR anew, one entry per CDR3 protein. The sample records more than 500,000 distinct CDR3 sequences, 13% to 15% being singletons. The sample was blood. These receptors originate from a woman aged 40 to 55 with Graves' hyperthyroidism. CDR3s include the opening cysteine and the closing phenylalanine or tryptophan. A D gene is named only where the DNA matches it firmly. Clone sizes are given selectively: once, few, many, or a class where the clone is expanded.

D gene: NA
CDR3 length: 12
V gene: TRBV30
clone size: NA
J gene: TRBJ2-5
CDR3 protein: CAWSAGVETQYF
CDR3 DNA: TGTGCCTGGAGTGCGGGAGTAGAGACCCAGTACTTC

D gene: TRBD2
CDR3 length: 17
V gene: TRBV5-6
clone size: few
J gene: TRBJ2-2
CDR3 protein: CASSRDYRTLSTGELFF
CDR3 DNA: TGTGCCAGCAGCCGGGACTACCGAACCCTCAGCACCGGGGAGCTGTTTTTT

D gene: NA
CDR3 length: 12
V gene: TRBV30
clone size: many
J gene: TRBJ1-1
CDR3 protein: CAWSVQTAEAFF
CDR3 DNA: TGTGCCTGGAGTGTACAGACAGCTGAAGCTTTCTTT

D gene: NA
CDR3 length: 11
V gene: TRBV12-3/TRBV12-4
clone size: NA
J gene: TRBJ1-1
CDR3 protein: CASDQGSEAFF
CDR3 DNA: TGTGCCAGCGATCAGGGTTCTGAAGCTTTCTTT

D gene: NA
CDR3 length: 10
V gene: TRBV2
clone size: many
J gene: TRBJ2-1
CDR3 protein: CASSGPEEFF
CDR3 DNA: TGTGCCAGCAGTGGACCTGAGGAGTTCTTC

D gene: NA
CDR3 length: 11
V gene: TRBV28
clone size: few
J gene: TRBJ1-2
CDR3 protein: CASSSGKGYTF
CDR3 DNA: TGTGCCAGCAGTTCGGGAAAGGGCTACACCTTC

D gene: NA
CDR3 length: 17
V gene: TRBV5-4
clone size: many
J gene: TRBJ1-2
CDR3 protein: CASSLASRGKRGYGYTF
CDR3 DNA: TGTGCCAGCAGCTTGGCCTCGCGTGGGAAGAGGGGCTATGGCTACACCTTC

D gene: NA
CDR3 length: 14
V gene: TRBV7-2
clone size: many
J gene: TRBJ2-1
CDR3 protein: CASSLAGGFPEQFF
CDR3 DNA: TGTGCCAGCAGCTTAGCGGGAGGCTTCCCTGAGCAGTTCTTC

D gene: NA
CDR3 length: 15
V gene: TRBV2
clone size: many
J gene: TRBJ2-2
CDR3 protein: CASSGEQEGTGELFF
CDR3 DNA: TGTGCCAGCAGTGGAGAACAGGAGGGCACCGGGGAGCTGTTTTTT

D gene: NA
CDR3 length: 15
V gene: TRBV5-5
clone size: NA
J gene: TRBJ2-7
CDR3 protein: CASSPLGGSSYEQYF
CDR3 DNA: TGTGCCAGCAGCCCTCTAGGAGGGAGCTCCTACGAGCAGTACTTC

D gene: NA
CDR3 length: 14
V gene: TRBV2
clone size: NA
J gene: TRBJ1-6
CDR3 protein: CASSGGVEVLPLHF
CDR3 DNA: TGTGCCAGCAGTGGAGGAGTTGAGGTTCTACCCCTCCACTTT

D gene: NA
CDR3 length: 14
V gene: TRBV2
clone size: many
J gene: TRBJ2-7
CDR3 protein: CASRKGTSGDEQYF
CDR3 DNA: TGTGCCAGCAGGAAGGGTACTAGTGGCGACGAGCAGTACTTC

D gene: TRBD2
CDR3 length: 13
V gene: TRBV9
clone size: NA
J gene: TRBJ2-5
CDR3 protein: CASRRTSDETQYF
CDR3 DNA: TGTGCCAGCAGACGGACTAGCGACGAGACCCAGTACTTC

D gene: NA
CDR3 length: 14
V gene: TRBV2
clone size: many
J gene: TRBJ1-2
CDR3 protein: CASSDEGLGYGYTF
CDR3 DNA: TGTGCCAGCAGTGATGAGGGACTTGGCTATGGCTACACCTTC

D gene: TRBD2
CDR3 length: 20
V gene: TRBV19
clone size: few
J gene: TRBJ2-1
CDR3 protein: CASSITPSRSSGPQGHEQFF
CDR3 DNA: TGTGCCAGTAGTATAACTCCTTCCAGATCTAGCGGCCCCCAAGGGCATGAGCAGTTCTTC

D gene: NA
CDR3 length: 15
V gene: TRBV2
clone size: NA
J gene: TRBJ2-7
CDR3 protein: CASSELGQGSHEQYF
CDR3 DNA: TGTGCCAGCAGTGAACTGGGGCAGGGGTCCCACGAGCAGTACTTC